A single sample is the source of the 27 T cell receptor beta chains below, sequenced in a study of memory CD4+ T cells and cytomegalovirus serostatus (dated by TCRdb to between 2017 and 2020). The library came from the immunoSEQ multiplex PCR assay. TCRdb re-hosts the immuneACCESS table, in-frame sequences only. Its copies lack some clones; in the studies checked, an unresolved V gene accounts for under half of them, and the cause for the rest is not known. The sample profile shows some 39,000 clones; 70% to 80% of them were found once. The ten largest account for about 0.79% of the sample. A FACSAria II was used to sort memory CD4+ T cells, defined as single viable CD3+CD4+CD8-CD45RO+ cells. What was sequenced was memory CD4+ T cells from blood. The origin of the receptors is an adult in good health and CMV-seronegative.

The genes are TRBV7-8 and TRBJ1-1; D possibly corresponds to TRBD1 (5 bases). The V end lost 5 bases, the J end lost 4 bases, and 17 bases lay between the germline ends. CDR1 SGHVS and CDR2 FQNEAQ come from the germline V gene. This CDR3 comprises 15 residues. The CDR3: CASSPRQGTPTEAFF. CDR3 bases: TGTGCCAGCAGCCCTCGGCAGGGTACTCCCACTGAAGCTTTCTTT.

This rearrangement joins TRBV6-6 to TRBJ1-5; possibly TRBD1 for D (6 bases). The CDR3 is made up of 13 amino acids. Germline V lookup: CDR1 MNHNY, CDR2 SVGAGI (reference sequence). The V end was cut by 4 bases, the J end by 8 bases, with 12 bases between. DNA of the CDR3: TGTGCCAGCAGTTTAGGGGGGGTGAAGCCCCAGCATTTT. This translates into CASSLGGVKPQHF.

The chain joins TRBV19 to TRBJ2-5; 8 bases fit TRBD2. Germline trimming cut 7 bases from V and 3 bases from J; bases unmatched to any gene: 4. The germline V gene encodes CDR1 LNHDA and CDR2 SQIVND (reference sequence). The CDR3 extends over 13 amino acids. The CDR3 is CASTRSGEETQYF. In DNA form, the CDR3 reads TGTGCCAGTACCCGTAGCGGGGAAGAGACCCAGTACTTC.

The rearrangement joins TRBV16 to TRBJ2-3; D gene unclear. The CDR3 is 15 residues long. Trimming left V 3 bases short and J 0 bases short, with 10 bases between. CDR1 KGHSY and CDR2 FQNENV come from the germline V gene. CDR3 bases: TGTGCCAGCAGCCAGGACGGGTTGAGCACAGATACGCAGTATTTT. Protein: CASSQDGLSTDTQYF.

The rearrangement links TRBV5-5 to TRBJ1-2; perhaps TRBD1 as D (6 bases). V lost 3 bases to trimming and J lost 5 bases, with 11 bases between them. The CDR3 contains 13 residues. Germline-derived CDR1 and CDR2 are SGHKS and YYEKEE (reference sequence). The CDR3 nucleotides are TGTGCCAGCAGCTCCGACAGGACATATGGCTACACCTTC. This translates into CASSSDRTYGYTF.

This clone has only a few counts. The chain has TRBV6-5 and TRBJ1-2; D is unclear. The V gene lost 6 bases and the J gene lost 6 bases, with 17 bases spanning the gap. This CDR3 is built from 14 residues. Germline CDR1 MNHEY, CDR2 SVGAGI. CDR3: CASRTMSLLHGYTF. CDR3 DNA sequence: TGTGCCAGCAGGACGATGTCCCTATTACATGGCTACACCTTC.

This clone was counted between two and nine times. The chain couples TRBV6-1 to TRBJ1-1; TRBD1 might be the D (5 bases). This CDR3 is built from 12 residues. Trimming pared 11 bases from V and 8 bases from J, leaving 18 bases between. Germline V gene data show CDR1 as MNHNS and CDR2 as SASEGT. The CDR3 bases are TGTGCCGTTAGTCCGGGGCCCGGGGAAGCTTTCTTT. This codes for CAVSPGPGEAFF.

The chain couples TRBV5-1 to TRBJ2-1, with D unresolved. CDR1 and CDR2 (germline): SGHRS, YFSETQ. This CDR3 comprises 14 residues. Trimming left V 0 bases short and J 5 bases short, with 9 bases between. In nucleotides, the CDR3 is TGCGCCAGCAGCTTGGGCAGGCCAGACAATGAGCAGTTCTTC. Encoded protein: CASSLGRPDNEQFF.

The chain combines TRBV5-4 with TRBJ2-7; D not resolved. V shed 0 bases and J shed 3 bases, with 4 bases lying between them. Germline CDR1 reads SGHNT; CDR2 reads YYREEE (reference sequence). The CDR3 totals 12 residues. As DNA, the CDR3 is TGTGCCAGCAGCTTGGATCTCTACGAGCAGTACTTC. This translates into CASSLDLYEQYF.

The chain is built from TRBV2 and TRBJ2-1; D unresolved. Germline V gives CDR1 SNHLY, CDR2 FYNNEI. V was clipped by 6 bases and J by 5 bases, with 11 bases between them. This CDR3 has 13 amino acids. The CDR3 region is CASSATRNNEQFF. CDR3 in DNA: TGTGCCAGCAGCGCCACACGAAACAATGAGCAGTTCTTC.

The chain carries TRBV19 and TRBJ1-6; D remains ambiguous. The CDR3 covers 16 residues. In germline, CDR1 is LNHDA, CDR2 SQIVND (reference sequence). With 5 bases removed from V and 2 bases from J, the gap between germline ends came to 13 bases. CDR3 sequence reads: CASSPSMGAYNSPLHF. Here the CDR3 DNA reads TGTGCCAGTAGTCCAAGCATGGGAGCCTATAATTCACCCCTCCACTTT.

The chain recombines TRBV7-2 with TRBJ1-1, with unresolved D. This CDR3 region has 13 residues. Trimming removed 7 bases from V and 0 bases from J, with 9 bases in between. Germline CDR1 reads SGHTA; CDR2 reads FQGNSA. The CDR3 DNA follows: TGTGCCAGCAAACCTTCCTTGAACACTGAAGCTTTCTTT. This codes for CASKPSLNTEAFF.

V and J are TRBV13 and TRBJ1-2; D ambiguous. V gave up 5 bases and J gave up 0 bases, with 4 bases separating them. The CDR3 has 12 amino acids. The germline V gene has CDR1 PRHDT and CDR2 FYEKMQ (reference sequence). The DNA for the CDR3 is TGTGCCAGCAGCAGGGCTAACTATGGCTACACCTTC. Amino acids: CASSRANYGYTF.

The V and J genes are TRBV18 and TRBJ2-1, with TRBD2 matching 7 bases. CDR1 and CDR2 from the germline V gene are KGHSH and LQKENI. Losses at the gene ends were 1 base for V and 5 bases for J; bases not matched to a gene: 2. The CDR3 totals 14 residues. The DNA for the CDR3 is TGTGCCAGCTCACCACTAGCGGGCAACAATGAGCAGTTCTTC. It yields the protein CASSPLAGNNEQFF. Supplemented by reference TRBV18 and TRBJ2-1, the full variable domain reads NAGVMQNPRHLVRRRGQEARLRCSPMKGHSHVYWYRQLPEEGLKFMVYLQKENIIDESGMPKERFSAEFPKEGPSILRIQQVVRGDSAAYFCASSPLAGNNEQFFGPGTRLTVL.

The gene calls are TRBV30 and TRBJ1-3; the D gene is possibly TRBD1 (5 bases). Germline V gene data show CDR1 as GTSNPN and CDR2 as SVGIG (reference sequence). Trimming left V 0 bases short and J 0 bases short, with 9 bases between. The CDR3 totals 15 residues. The CDR3 nucleotides are TGTGCCTGGAGTGTGGGGGTTGGCTCTGGAAACACCATATATTTT. It translates to CAWSVGVGSGNTIYF.

This clone was recorded only once. The sample has other DNA sequences that encode this CDR3 too. The rearrangement links TRBV6-4 to TRBJ2-2; D might be TRBD2 (6 bases). V was shortened by 3 bases and J by 2 bases, with 7 bases between the two germline ends. The germline V gene has CDR1 MRHNA and CDR2 SNTAGT. This CDR3 contains 14 residues. For the CDR3, the DNA is TGTGCCAGCAGTGAAGGACTAAACACCGGGGAGCTGTTTTTT. Translating gives CASSEGLNTGELFF.

The gene calls are TRBV4-3 and TRBJ2-3, with 10 bases lining up with TRBD2. Germline CDR1 is LGHNA and CDR2 is YSLEER. J was trimmed by 4 bases and V by 2 bases; bases with no gene match: 6. The CDR3 is 16 amino acids. CDR3: CASSQSGGAQADTQYF. The CDR3 nucleotides are TGCGCCAGCAGCCAAAGCGGGGGGGCCCAAGCAGATACGCAGTATTTT.

The chain links TRBV5-1 to TRBJ2-3; TRBD2 aligns across 11 bases. This CDR3 region has 16 residues. The germline V gene encodes CDR1 SGHRS and CDR2 YFSETQ. The V segment lost 2 bases and the J segment 4 bases; nucleotides outside the gene matches: 6. CDR3 region: CASSLRTSGGADTQYF. The CDR3 DNA follows: TGCGCCAGCAGCTTAAGAACTAGCGGGGGCGCAGATACGCAGTATTTT.

The V call is TRBV30, the J call TRBJ1-2, with TRBD1 matching over 8 bases. V lost 2 bases, J lost 6 bases, and 17 bases stayed unmatched. Per the germline V gene, CDR1 is GTSNPN and CDR2 is SVGIG (reference sequence). The CDR3 sequence is 17 residues long. DNA of the CDR3: TGTGCCTGGAGTCTGGCGGTGAATTTCGGACAGGGTAATGGCTACACCTTC. It codes for CAWSLAVNFGQGNGYTF.

This clone was observed once. V usage is TRBV5-1 and J usage is TRBJ2-3, with 12 bases matching TRBD1. The CDR3 contains 15 residues. The ends lost 4 bases at V and 9 bases at J; junction bases unmatched: 9. Germline V gene lookup returns CDR1 SGHRS and CDR2 YFSETQ. This CDR3 is CASSPGDRGRYTQYF. The CDR3 DNA is TGCGCCAGCAGCCCCGGGGACAGGGGGCGATACACGCAGTATTTT.

By frequency in the sample, this clone is medium-sized. CDR3 loop: CAWSSQGRLYGYTF. Written as DNA, the CDR3 is TGTGCCTGGAGTAGTCAGGGACGGCTCTATGGCTACACCTTC. This chain joins TRBV30 and TRBJ1-2; a possible D gene is TRBD1 (5 bases). The germline CDR1 and CDR2 sequences are GTSNPN and SVGIG (reference sequence). The length of the CDR3 is 14 residues. Between the trimmed V and J ends, which lost 2 bases and 4 bases, there was a span of 14 bases.

The chain joins TRBV5-6 to TRBJ2-7; TRBD1 matches at 8 bases. The CDR3 length is 15 residues. V was clipped by 2 bases and J by 7 bases; unmatched bases: 11. CDR1 is SGHDT and CDR2 is YYEEEE in the germline V gene. The CDR3 sequence: CASSFGQGHASEQYF. In DNA form, the CDR3 reads TGTGCCAGCAGCTTTGGACAGGGCCATGCCTCGGAGCAGTACTTC.

The chain joins TRBV5-1 to TRBJ1-1; D ambiguous. Per the germline V gene, CDR1 is SGHRS and CDR2 is YFSETQ. The germline V and J ends were trimmed by 4 bases and 0 bases, with 7 bases remaining between them. The CDR3 is 13 residues long. The CDR3 spells CASSTRVNTEAFF. As DNA, the CDR3 is TGCGCCAGCAGCACGAGAGTGAACACTGAAGCTTTCTTT.

Only a few counts were recorded for this clone. This chain links TRBV30 with TRBJ1-2; unclear D gene. V was cut by 1 base and J by 7 bases, with 10 bases left in between. Germline V gene sequence: CDR1 GTSNPN, CDR2 SVGIG (reference sequence). This CDR3 region has 12 residues. The CDR3 reads CAWSAKASGYTF. CDR3 in DNA: TGTGCCTGGAGTGCGAAGGCCTCTGGCTACACCTTC. Full variable domain (remainder filled in from reference TRBV30 and TRBJ1-2): SQTIHQWPATLVQPVGSPLSLECTVEGTSNPNLYWYRQAAGRGLQLLFYSVGIGQISSEVPQNLSASRPQDRQFILSSKKLLLSDSGFYLCAWSAKASGYTFGSGTRLTVV.

This sequence joins TRBV5-1 and TRBJ2-5; 8 bases line up with TRBD2. Looked up from germline, CDR1 is SGHRS and CDR2 is YFSETQ. V lost 5 bases, J lost 4 bases, and 7 bases stayed unmatched. The CDR3 totals 14 residues. CDR3 residues: CASRPGLAGETQYF. The DNA of the CDR3 is TGCGCCAGCAGACCTGGACTAGCAGGAGAGACCCAGTACTTC.

This chain links TRBV6-5 with TRBJ2-7, with TRBD2 matching 10 bases. Germline values: CDR1 MNHEY, CDR2 SVGAGI. The V segment lost 2 bases and the J segment 1 base; nucleotides outside the gene matches: 2. The CDR3 contains 15 residues. CDR3 DNA sequence: TGTGCCAGCAGTTACGAGCGGGGGGGATCCTACGAGCAGTACTTC. This translates into CASSYERGGSYEQYF.

The chain recombines TRBV5-1 with TRBJ1-4; no firm D call. Germline V gene lookup returns CDR1 SGHRS and CDR2 YFSETQ. The CDR3 has 13 residues. The V end was cut by 2 bases, the J end by 5 bases, with 7 bases between. This CDR3 is CASSFGMNEKLFF. The CDR3 nucleotides are TGCGCCAGCAGCTTTGGGATGAATGAAAAACTGTTTTTT. Using reference TRBV5-1 and TRBJ1-4 for the parts outside the CDR3, the full variable domain is KAGVTQTPRYLIKTRGQQVTLSCSPISGHRSVSWYQQTPGQGLQFLFEYFSETQRNKGNFPGRFSGRQFSNSRSEMNVSTLELGDSALYLCASSFGMNEKLFFGSGTQLSVL.